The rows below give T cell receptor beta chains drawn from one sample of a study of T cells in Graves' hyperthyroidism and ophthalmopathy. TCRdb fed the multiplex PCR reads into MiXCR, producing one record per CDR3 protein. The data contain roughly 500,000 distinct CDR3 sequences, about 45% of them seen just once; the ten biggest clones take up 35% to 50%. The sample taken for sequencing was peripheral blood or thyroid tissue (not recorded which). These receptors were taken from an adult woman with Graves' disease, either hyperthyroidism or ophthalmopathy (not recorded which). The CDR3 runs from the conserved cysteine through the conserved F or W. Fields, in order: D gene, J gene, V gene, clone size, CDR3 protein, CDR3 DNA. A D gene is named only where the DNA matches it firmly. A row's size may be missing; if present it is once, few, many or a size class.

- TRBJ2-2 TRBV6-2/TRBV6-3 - CASSYRLDINTGELFF TGTGCCAGCAGTTACAGGCTGGATATTAACACCGGGGAGCTGTTTTTT
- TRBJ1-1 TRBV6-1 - CASSEAGAQTEAFF TGTGCCAGCAGTGAAGCGGGGGCGCAAACTGAAGCTTTCTTT
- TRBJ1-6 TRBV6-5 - CASRTVYSSYNSPLHF TGTGCCAGCAGAACAGTGTACTCCTCCTATAATTCACCCCTCCACTTT
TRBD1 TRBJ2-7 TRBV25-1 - CASSDRFPGQGGRSYEQYF TGTGCCAGCAGTGATAGATTTCCGGGACAGGGGGGACGCTCCTACGAGCAGTACTTC
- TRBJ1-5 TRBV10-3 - CAISGGGGRDQPQHF TGTGCCATCAGTGGGGGGGGAGGGAGGGATCAGCCCCAGCATTTT
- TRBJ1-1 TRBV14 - CASSHLGTPEGAFF TGTGCCAGCAGCCACCTCGGGACACCTGAGGGAGCTTTCTTT
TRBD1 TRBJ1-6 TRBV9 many CASSWDRKDSPLHF TGTGCCAGCAGTTGGGACAGAAAGGATTCACCCCTCCACTTT
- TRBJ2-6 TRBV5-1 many CASSLSTVSGANVLTF TGCGCCAGCAGCTTGTCCACGGTCTCTGGGGCCAACGTCCTGACTTTC
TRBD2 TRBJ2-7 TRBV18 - CASSPGLHSYEQYF TGTGCCAGCTCACCGGGACTACACTCCTACGAGCAGTACTTC
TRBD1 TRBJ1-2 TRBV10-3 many CAISVDRNYGYTF TGTGCCATCAGTGTGGACAGGAACTATGGCTACACCTTC
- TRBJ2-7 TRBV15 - CATSSSDGTREQYF TGTGCCACCAGCAGCTCGGATGGAACGAGGGAGCAGTACTTC
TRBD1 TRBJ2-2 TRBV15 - CATSYRQGVTGELFF TGTGCCACCAGCTACCGGCAGGGGGTGACCGGGGAGCTGTTTTTT
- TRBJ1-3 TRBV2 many CASSVAASSGNTIYF TGTGCCAGCAGTGTCGCAGCGAGCTCTGGAAACACCATATATTTT
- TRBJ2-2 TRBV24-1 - CASSPGAYSTGELFF TGTGCCAGCAGTCCCGGCGCCTACAGCACCGGGGAGCTGTTTTTT
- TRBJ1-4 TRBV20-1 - CSARSGGRIMKNCFF -
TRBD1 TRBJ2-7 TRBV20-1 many CSAGTGNYEQYF TGCAGTGCCGGGACAGGGAATTACGAGCAGTACTTC
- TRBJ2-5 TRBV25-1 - CASRGARGETQYF TGTGCCAGCAGGGGAGCACGGGGCGAGACCCAGTACTTC
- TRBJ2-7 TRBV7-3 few CASSLGRSEVDEQYF TGTGCCAGCAGCTTGGGCAGGAGCGAAGTGGACGAGCAGTACTTC
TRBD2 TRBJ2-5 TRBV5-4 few CASRKGGGRAAQETQYF TGTGCCAGCAGAAAAGGGGGCGGGAGGGCCGCACAAGAGACCCAGTACTTC
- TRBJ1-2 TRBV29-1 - CSVPGAYGYTF TGCAGCGTGCCCGGGGCCTATGGCTACACCTTC
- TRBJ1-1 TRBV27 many CASRPYGETEAFF TGTGCCAGCAGACCCTACGGTGAAACTGAAGCTTTCTTT
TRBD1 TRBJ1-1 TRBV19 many CASSIDPDRASEAFF TGTGCCAGTAGTATAGATCCGGACAGGGCTTCTGAAGCTTTCTTT
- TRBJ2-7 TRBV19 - CASSFDSNRGYEQYF TGTGCCAGTAGTTTCGACAGTAATAGAGGTTACGAGCAGTACTTC
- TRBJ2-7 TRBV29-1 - CSALQSSYEQYF TGCAGCGCCCTACAGAGCTCCTACGAGCAGTACTTC
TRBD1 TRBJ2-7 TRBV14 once CASSQGTGALEQYF TGTGCCAGCAGCCAAGGGACAGGGGCTCTCGAGCAGTACTTC
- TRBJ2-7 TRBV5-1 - CASSLVLGNTEQYF TGCGCCAGCAGCTTGGTGTTAGGGAACACGGAGCAGTACTTC
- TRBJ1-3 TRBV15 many CATSRDPNSGNTIYF TGTGCCACCAGTCGGGACCCAAACTCTGGAAACACCATATATTTT
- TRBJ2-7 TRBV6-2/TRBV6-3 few CGSRVQGMVNEQYF TGTGGCAGCAGGGTCCAGGGGATGGTAAACGAGCAGTACTTC
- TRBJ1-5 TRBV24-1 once CATSDTGTRPQHF TGTGCCACCAGTGATACCGGGACTAGGCCCCAGCATTTT
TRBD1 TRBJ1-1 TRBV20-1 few CSARGAGTGNTEAFF TGCAGTGCTAGAGGCGCCGGGACAGGTAACACTGAAGCTTTCTTT
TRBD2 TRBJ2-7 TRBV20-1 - CSASPGLSAASGSSIYEQYF TGCAGTGCTAGCCCGGGACTCTCGGCGGCTAGCGGGAGTTCCATCTACGAGCAGTACTTC
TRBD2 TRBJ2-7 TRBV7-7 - CASSFESPGLAGAEQYF TGTGCCAGCAGCTTCGAAAGCCCGGGACTAGCGGGAGCCGAGCAGTACTTC
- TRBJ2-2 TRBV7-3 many CASRVGVDGELFF TGTGCCAGCAGGGTAGGGGTGGACGGGGAGCTGTTTTTT
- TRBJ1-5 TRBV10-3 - CAIRGDPDQPQHF TGTGCCATCAGGGGAGACCCGGATCAGCCCCAGCATTTT
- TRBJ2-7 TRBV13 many CASSPRLGDIDEQYF TGTGCCAGCAGTCCGAGACTAGGTGATATCGACGAGCAGTACTTC
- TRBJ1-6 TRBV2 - CASSVYRLTDSPLHF TGTGCCAGCAGTGTATACAGGCTTACCGATTCACCCCTCCACTTT
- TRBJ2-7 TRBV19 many CASSISWGREQYF TGTGCCAGTAGTATTTCATGGGGTCGGGAGCAGTACTTC
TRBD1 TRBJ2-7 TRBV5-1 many CASSFPGTAGSYEQYF TGCGCCAGCAGCTTCCCCGGGACAGCAGGCTCCTACGAGCAGTACTTC
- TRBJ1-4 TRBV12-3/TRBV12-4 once CASSEQSSTNEKLFF TGTGCCAGCAGTGAACAGTCCTCAACTAATGAAAAACTGTTTTTT
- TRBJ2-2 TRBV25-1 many CASSESIGGVVTGELFF TGTGCCAGCAGTGAATCAATTGGGGGAGTCGTGACCGGGGAGCTGTTTTTT
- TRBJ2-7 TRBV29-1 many CSAQTGAYEQYF TGCAGCGCTCAAACGGGGGCCTACGAGCAGTACTTC
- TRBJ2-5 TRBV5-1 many CASSGGGEETQYF TGCGCCAGCAGCGGAGGGGGAGAAGAGACCCAGTACTTC
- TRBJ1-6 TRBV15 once CATSRDRLGSYNSPLHF TGTGCCACCAGCAGAGACAGGCTGGGCTCCTATAATTCACCCCTCCACTTT
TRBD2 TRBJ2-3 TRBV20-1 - CSACDEGGRADTQYF TGCAGTGCCTGTGACGAAGGCGGGAGGGCAGATACGCAGTATTTT
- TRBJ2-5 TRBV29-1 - CSVESSWETQYF TGCAGCGTTGAGTCTAGCTGGGAGACCCAGTACTTC